What follows describes a single T cell receptor (beta chain). The sample is drawn from a study of shared clonotypes between healthy human individuals. The authors' processing: Junction-only sequences without quality scores were provided by ImmunoSEQ, so filtering was different. Measured with immunoSEQ multiplex PCR; TCRdb has only the in-frame clones, and not every one. From that table come the V and J calls and clone size; the DNA was used to work out D and trimming. The top ten clones hold roughly 0.82% of a sample with 950,000 to 1,200,000 clones, 60% to 85% of them seen once. The sample taken for sequencing was memory CD4+ T cells from PBMCs. The subset denotes: CD45RA-negative fraction. The clonotype comes from a man aged 18 to 29 in good health. Some clones in this sample may be carry-over from other donors' samples.

CDR3 residues: CASSLRGTPQETQYF. The CDR3, as DNA: TGTGCCAGCAGCCTTCGCGGGACCCCTCAAGAGACCCAGTACTTC. The V call is TRBV7-3, the J call TRBJ2-5, with a possible D match to TRBD2 (6 bases). Germline V gene lookup returns CDR1 SGHTA and CDR2 FQGTGA. There are 15 residues in the CDR3. Trimming pared 5 bases from V and 2 bases from J, leaving 15 bases between.